The 20 T cell receptor beta chains presented below share a single source sample, sequenced in a study of breast tumors, draining lymph nodes, adjacent tissues. TCRdb analysed the multiplex PCR reads with MiXCR anew, one entry per CDR3 protein. This table holds some 120,000 distinct CDR3 sequences, approximately 22% found once. Samples came from axillary lymph nodes draining the breast cancer. The sequenced material came from axillary lymph node tissue. These receptors originate from a female donor with breast cancer. Some clones in this sample may be carry-over from other donors' samples.

J is TRBJ1-5 and V is TRBV15; D unclear. The CDR3 contains 14 residues. Trimming took off 1 base at V and 2 bases at J, with 6 bases between the two ends. In germline, CDR1 is LNHNV, CDR2 YYDKDF (reference sequence). CDR3 loop: CATSRGVGNQPQHF. The CDR3 bases are TGTGCCACCAGCAGAGGGGTAGGCAATCAGCCCCAGCATTTT.

This clonotype has a handful of counts. The chain combines TRBV5-6 with TRBJ2-5; D gene unclear. This CDR3 spans 14 amino acids. The germline gives CDR1 SGHDT, CDR2 YYEEEE. Trimming left V 4 bases short and J 1 base short, with 11 bases between. The CDR3 DNA reads as TGTGCCAGCAGCCCTAGACCAGGCCAAGAGACCCAGTACTTC. Translation: CASSPRPGQETQYF.

This clonotype was seen at least ten times. The V call is TRBV11-2, the J call TRBJ2-3; D uncertain. V lost 1 base, J lost 1 base, and 9 bases lay in between. The CDR3 extends over 15 amino acids. Germline V gene sequence: CDR1 SGHAT, CDR2 FQNNGV. CDR3 nucleotide sequence: TGTGCCAGCAGCTTAGCTGGCAGGCGCACAGATACGCAGTATTTT. It translates to CASSLAGRRTDTQYF.

This clonotype was detected ten times or more. The chain couples TRBV19 to TRBJ1-2, with 8 bases matching TRBD1. With 3 bases clipped from V and 7 bases from J, the junction kept 7 bases outside the gene matches. CDR3 length: 14 residues. The germline V gene encodes CDR1 LNHDA and CDR2 SQIVND (reference sequence). CDR3 nucleotide sequence: TGTGCCAGTAGTATGACGACAGGGGTGAGTGGCTACACCTTC. This sequence encodes CASSMTTGVSGYTF.

This clonotype was found many times. The chain is built from TRBV19 and TRBJ2-7, with D possibly matching TRBD1 (6 bases). Germline CDR1 reads LNHDA; CDR2 reads SQIVND (reference sequence). The CDR3 has 13 residues. V lost 6 bases and J 4 bases, leaving 13 bases between the germline ends. The CDR3 spells CASRPTGFYEQYF. CDR3 DNA: TGTGCCAGTAGGCCTACAGGGTTTTACGAGCAGTACTTC.

This rearrangement joins TRBV28 to TRBJ1-4; tentative D call: TRBD1 (6 bases). The V gene lost 5 bases and the J gene lost 12 bases, with 28 bases spanning the gap. The length of the CDR3 is 17 residues. CDR1 is MDHEN, CDR2 SYDVKM, per germline. CDR3 DNA sequence: TGTGCCAGCAGTCCTCCGGACGGAGGTATAATGAAGGGGGAACTGTTTTTT. As protein: CASSPPDGGIMKGELFF.

The rearrangement uses TRBV27 and TRBJ1-5; no firm D call. V lost 2 bases and J lost 0, with 11 bases in between. Looked up from germline, CDR1 is MNHEY and CDR2 is SMNVEV (reference sequence). CDR3 length equals 16 residues. Here the CDR3 DNA reads TGTGCCAGCAGTTTAAAGGCAGGCCCTAGCAATCAGCCCCAGCATTTT. It codes for CASSLKAGPSNQPQHF.

CDR3 bases: TGTGCCTGCAATAAGGTGGGCAATCAGCCCCAGCATTTT. Protein: CACNKVGNQPQHF. The chain recombines TRBV11-1 with TRBJ1-5, with unresolved D. The CDR3 is made up of 13 amino acids. With 11 bases removed from V and 2 bases from J, the gap between germline ends came to 13 bases. Germline V gene lookup returns CDR1 SGHAT and CDR2 FQDESV (reference sequence). Combining the CDR3 with reference TRBV11-1 and TRBJ1-5 gives the whole variable domain EAEVAQSPRYKITEKSQAVAFWCDPISGHATLYWYRQILGQGPELLVQFQDESVVDDSQLPKDRFSAERLKGVDSTLKIQPAELGDSAMYLCACNKVGNQPQHFGDGTRLSIL.

This clonotype was counted many times. The V and J genes are TRBV5-8 and TRBJ2-5; D uncertain. The CDR3 runs to 15 residues. Germline values: CDR1 SGHTS, CDR2 YDEGEE. The V and J ends lost 0 bases and 2 bases respectively, with 11 bases between them. CDR3 sequence reads: CASSLASGAQETQYF. For the CDR3, the DNA is TGTGCCAGCAGCTTGGCCTCGGGCGCTCAAGAGACCCAGTACTTC.

This clonotype was counted a few times. The rearrangement links TRBV19 to TRBJ1-5, with D hard to call. The germline V gene has CDR1 LNHDA and CDR2 SQIVND (reference sequence). There are 12 residues in the CDR3. The V end was cut by 3 bases, the J end by 9 bases, with 9 bases between. The CDR3 DNA reads TGTGCCAGTAGTATTGGTGGGTGGCCCCAGCATTTT. Protein: CASSIGGWPQHF.

For this clonotype: A much larger clonotype is one base distant, so this may be a read error. This chain connects TRBV6-6 to TRBJ2-3; 7 bases map to TRBD1. Germline loops: CDR1 MNHNY, CDR2 SVGAGI (reference sequence). The CDR3 consists of 16 residues. Unmatched junction bases numbered 7, after V lost 4 bases and J lost 0 bases. CDR3 coding DNA: TGTGCCAGCAGTTGGCTCCGGGGACAGAGCACAGATACGCAGTATTTT. It codes for CASSWLRGQSTDTQYF.

This clonotype was detected only a few times. CDR3 coding DNA: TGTGCCAGCAGCGCCTTCCTAGCGGGAGGGCCCCAGGGGTACAATGAGCAGTTCTTC. This gives the protein CASSAFLAGGPQGYNEQFF. The rearrangement uses TRBV9 and TRBJ2-1; 12 nucleotides match TRBD2. Per germline, CDR1 SGDLS and CDR2 YYNGEE. V lost 3 bases, J lost 4 bases, and 14 bases stayed unmatched. This CDR3 spans 19 amino acids.

The chain couples TRBV2 to TRBJ2-3; D is perhaps TRBD2 (6 bases). Trimming shortened V by 7 bases and J by 2 bases, and 13 bases separated the two germline ends. CDR1 is SNHLY and CDR2 is FYNNEI in the germline V gene. The CDR3 totals 14 residues. The DNA for the CDR3 is TGTGCCAGCAAGGAGGGCCTTAACACAGATACGCAGTATTTT. Residues: CASKEGLNTDTQYF.

This clonotype was seen ten or more times. The rearrangement links TRBV6-1 to TRBJ2-7, with 7 bases that match TRBD2. CDR3 length: 15 amino acids. The V and J ends lost 2 bases and 2 bases, in that order; junction bases with no gene match: 6. From germline, CDR1 is MNHNS and CDR2 SASEGT. The DNA for the CDR3 is TGTGCCAGCAGTGAATGGGTGGGAGGGACCTACGAGCAGTACTTC. It codes for CASSEWVGGTYEQYF.

This clonotype was observed at least ten times. The CDR3 DNA is TGTGCCAGCAGTTTTTGGGGGGTTCTGGGTAACGAGCAGTACTTC. It encodes CASSFWGVLGNEQYF. The V call is TRBV28, the J call TRBJ2-7; perhaps TRBD2 as D (6 bases). CDR1 is MDHEN and CDR2 is SYDVKM in the germline V gene. This CDR3 is 15 amino acids long. Trimming left V 3 bases short and J 5 bases short, with 17 bases between. Filled out from reference TRBV28 and TRBJ2-7, the complete variable domain reads DVKVTQSSRYLVKRTGEKVFLECVQDMDHENMFWYRQDPGLGLRLIYFSYDVKMKEKGDIPEGYSVSREKKERFSLILESASTNQTSMYLCASSFWGVLGNEQYFGPGTRLTVT.

This clonotype has ten or more counts. V and J are TRBV12-5 and TRBJ2-7; D might be TRBD2 (6 bases). CDR3 size: 16 residues. From germline, CDR1 is LGHNT and CDR2 FRNRAP. V dropped 0 bases and J dropped 4 bases, with 16 bases sitting between them. For the CDR3, the DNA is TGTGCTAGTGGTTTGGTTCAAGCGGGCCCGGGGTACGAGCAGTACTTC. It encodes CASGLVQAGPGYEQYF.

This clonotype came up many times. The rearrangement uses TRBV19 and TRBJ2-1; no reliable D call. Germline CDR1 is LNHDA and CDR2 is SQIVND (reference sequence). V lost 8 bases and J 7 bases, leaving 12 bases between the germline ends. The CDR3 length is 12 residues. CDR3 sequence: CASFNVRNEQFF. The CDR3 DNA sequence: TGTGCCAGTTTTAACGTCCGAAATGAGCAGTTCTTC.

Ten or more counts support this clonotype. The chain joins TRBV20-1 to TRBJ2-1, with 9 bases aligning to TRBD2. This CDR3 is built from 14 residues. Germline lookup yields CDR1 DFQATT and CDR2 SNEGSKA (reference sequence). Trimming removed 3 bases from V and 2 bases from J; junction bases left unmatched: 2. CDR3 bases: TGCAGTGCTAGCCCTAGCGGGGCCTACAATGAGCAGTTCTTC. Protein sequence: CSASPSGAYNEQFF.

The table lists this clonotype with many counts. The chain carries TRBV3-1 and TRBJ2-1, with 14 bases fitting TRBD2. The ends lost 3 bases at V and 8 bases at J; junction bases unmatched: 3. The CDR3 loop spans 15 amino acids. Germline CDR1 is LGHDT and CDR2 is YNNKEL (reference sequence). CDR3: CASSQGTSGRDEQFF. Written as DNA, the CDR3 is TGTGCCAGCAGCCAGGGGACTAGCGGGAGAGATGAGCAGTTCTTC.

Only a few counts were recorded for this clonotype. The chain carries TRBV7-9 and TRBJ2-5; TRBD1 agrees at 9 bases. Trimming took 5 bases from V and 5 from J; bases not matched to a gene: 12. The germline V gene has CDR1 SEHNR and CDR2 FQNEAQ (reference sequence). CDR3 size: 16 residues. DNA for the CDR3: TGTGCCAGCAGCGGGGGGACAGGGAGGTTCCGGGAGACCCAGTACTTC. The encoded protein is CASSGGTGRFRETQYF. The full variable domain, with the rest looked up from reference TRBV7-9 and TRBJ2-5, is DTGVSQNPRHKITKRGQNVTFRCDPISEHNRLYWYRQTLGQGPEFLTYFQNEAQLEKSRLLSDRFSAERPKGSFSTLEIQRTEQGDSAMYLCASSGGTGRFRETQYFGPGTRLLVL.